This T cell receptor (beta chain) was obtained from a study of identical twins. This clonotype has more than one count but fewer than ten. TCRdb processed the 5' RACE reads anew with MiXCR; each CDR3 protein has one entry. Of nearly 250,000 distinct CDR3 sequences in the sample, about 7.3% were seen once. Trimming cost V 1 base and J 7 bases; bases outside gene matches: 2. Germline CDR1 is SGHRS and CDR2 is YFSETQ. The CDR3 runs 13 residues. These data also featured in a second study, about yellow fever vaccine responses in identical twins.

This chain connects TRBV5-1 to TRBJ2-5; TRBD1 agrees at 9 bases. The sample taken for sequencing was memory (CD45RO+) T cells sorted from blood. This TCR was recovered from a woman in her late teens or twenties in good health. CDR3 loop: CASSLQDRGTQYF. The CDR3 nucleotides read TGCGCCAGCAGCTTGCAGGACAGGGGGACCCAGTACTTC.